Below are 8 T cell receptor beta chains sequenced from a single sample in a study of cytomegalovirus exposure and HLA in healthy donors (dated by TCRdb to about 2017). Library preparation was by the immunoSEQ multiplex PCR assay. For the multiplex PCR, a mixture combining 60 forward primers for TCR Vbeta segments and 13 reverse primers for TCR Jbeta segments was used. Held by TCRdb, this immuneACCESS table contains in-frame sequences only and omits some clones. Under half of the omission traces to an unresolved V gene where checked; the cause of the rest is unknown. In all, the sample holds roughly 80,000 clones, and around 74% of those were seen once. The biggest ten clones account for about 6.2% of the sample. The sample was PBMCs. Receptors originate from a woman aged 45-65 years in good health and CMV-seropositive.

The genes are TRBV14 and TRBJ2-1; no clear D gene. The CDR3 spans 11 residues. CDR1 and CDR2 from the germline V gene are SGHDN and FVKESK. V dropped 2 bases and J dropped 9 bases, with 5 bases sitting between them. For the CDR3, the DNA is TGTGCCAGCAGCCAAATTCGTGAGCAGTTCTTC. It translates to CASSQIREQFF.

A single count supports this clone. This sequence joins TRBV30 and TRBJ1-2; 9 positions match TRBD1. The CDR3 has 14 amino acids. Germline CDR1 and CDR2: GTSNPN and SVGIG (reference sequence). V shed 2 bases and J 6 bases; nucleotides not matched to a gene: 7. The CDR3 DNA reads as TGTGCCTGGAGTCCCGGACAGGGGAGGAATGGCTACACCTTC. Protein: CAWSPGQGRNGYTF.

The rearrangement uses TRBV29-1 and TRBJ2-1; 7 bases fit TRBD2. Germline V gives CDR1 SQVTM, CDR2 ANQGSEA. The CDR3 has 17 residues. J was trimmed by 6 bases and V by 4 bases; bases with no gene match: 18. CDR3 sequence: CSVGASGRGGVSNEQFF. The CDR3 region has the DNA TGCAGCGTTGGGGCTAGCGGCCGTGGGGGGGTAAGCAATGAGCAGTTCTTC.

This chain uses TRBV5-6 with TRBJ1-5; TRBD1 aligns across 8 bases. CDR3 length equals 15 residues. J lost 5 bases, V lost 4 bases, and 8 bases had no gene match. CDR1 and CDR2 (germline): SGHDT, YYEEEE. CDR3 sequence: CASSLRGTGYQPQHF. The CDR3 DNA reads as TGTGCCAGCAGCCTTAGGGGGACAGGTTATCAGCCCCAGCATTTT.

The chain joins TRBV30 to TRBJ1-4; D not certain. The germline V gene encodes CDR1 GTSNPN and CDR2 SVGIG (reference sequence). CDR3 size: 12 residues. The V and J ends lost 1 base and 6 bases respectively, with 6 bases between them. For the CDR3, the DNA is TGTGCCTGGAGTGGAGGGTATGAAAAACTGTTTTTT. It specifies CAWSGGYEKLFF. Variable domain in full (rest from reference TRBV30 and TRBJ1-4): SQTIHQWPATLVQPVGSPLSLECTVEGTSNPNLYWYRQAAGRGLQLLFYSVGIGQISSEVPQNLSASRPQDRQFILSSKKLLLSDSGFYLCAWSGGYEKLFFGSGTQLSVL.

This chain connects TRBV29-1 to TRBJ2-7; 7 positions match TRBD1. Germline CDR1 and CDR2: SQVTM and ANQGSEA. Losses at the gene ends were 4 bases for V and 3 bases for J; bases not matched to a gene: 9. CDR3 size: 14 residues. The CDR3 sequence is CSVGSAGGSYEQYF. The DNA for the CDR3 is TGCAGCGTTGGGTCCGCAGGGGGTAGCTACGAGCAGTACTTC.

This sequence joins TRBV5-4 and TRBJ2-7; TRBD1 agrees at 8 bases. Trimming took 4 bases from V and 2 from J; bases not matched to a gene: 5. This CDR3 spans 14 amino acids. Germline CDR1 SGHNT, CDR2 YYREEE (reference sequence). Here the CDR3 DNA reads TGTGCCAGCAGCGGACAGGGTCGGGCCTACGAGCAGTACTTC. Protein sequence: CASSGQGRAYEQYF.

The chain recombines TRBV28 with TRBJ1-5; D is unclear. This CDR3 spans 14 amino acids. Looked up from germline, CDR1 is MDHEN and CDR2 is SYDVKM. Trimming cost V 6 bases and J 2 bases, with 11 bases left between them. Here the CDR3 reads CASSWVRGNQPQHF. The DNA for the CDR3 is TGTGCCAGCAGCTGGGTGAGGGGCAATCAGCCCCAGCATTTT.